This T cell receptor (beta chain) was documented in a study of blood T cell repertoires in COVID-19. Study overall: Donors in the United States, Italy and Spain gave samples during acute or convalescent COVID-19.

Sequenced by immunoSEQ multiplex PCR; TCRdb stores in-frame clones only, minus some. This repertoire shows about 87,000 clones, about 85% found once; its top ten account for 3%. The ends were cut back, 2 bases at V and 2 bases at J, with 10 bases in the middle. Germline values: CDR1 KGHDR, CDR2 SFDVKD. The CDR3 spans 15 residues. What was sequenced was peripheral blood. This TCR was sampled from a woman aged 80 or over with COVID-19, enrolled during active disease. V usage is TRBV24-1 and J usage is TRBJ2-3, with D possibly being TRBD1 (5 bases). CDR3 amino acids: CATSDSDSNTDTQYF. The CDR3 DNA reads as TGTGCCACCAGTGATTCCGACAGCAACACAGATACGCAGTATTTT.